This T cell receptor (beta chain) was observed in a study of T cell responses to AZD1222 COVID-19 vaccine. Study conclusions and caveats: No day 14 peak samples; only post-peak repertoires were characterized. Spike was spanned by vaccine-associated CD4 TCRs, with dominance at 160-218 and 743-854. The sample set comprised mostly white British donors with more females, and clonal diversity was possibly underestimated.

The CDR3 has 14 amino acids. Both about-4-week and about-12-week second-dose recipients were combined. The protocol was immunoSEQ multiplex PCR, while the TCRdb copy is restricted to in-frame clones and leaves out a portion. The sample has more than 60,000 clones, around 86% seen once; the top ten hold 15% to 20%. Concerning this clone: No antigen is known for it.

Material: peripheral blood, obtained 28 days after the second AZD1222 dose. This sequence originates from an adult who received the AZD1222 COVID-19 vaccine. V and J are TRBV21-1 and TRBJ1-1. TRBV21-1 corresponds to a pseudogene. DNA of the CDR3: TGTGCCAGCAGCCCCCTAGAGCGGGATTGGGTAGCTTTCTTT. It specifies CASSPLERDWVAFF.